The T cell receptor (beta chain) under discussion was sequenced for a study of blood T cells in healthy people across ages. This clonotype came up many times. PCR was performed a second time for roughly 7 to 12 cycles using a sample-barcoded 5' primer and a J-beta primer mix. TCRdb analysed the 5' RACE reads with MiXCR anew, one entry per CDR3 protein. The sample has roughly 1,300,000 distinct CDR3 sequences, approximately 59% seen once; the top ten hold 5.5% to 8%. The CDR3 sequence is 14 residues long. V was clipped by 3 bases and J by 3 bases, with 10 bases between them. Sequenced: blood. The sequence was obtained from a man younger than 30 in good health. This rearrangement joins TRBV12-3 or TRBV12-4 to TRBJ2-3; D gene unclear. This CDR3 is CASSLVDSTDTQYF. The DNA for the CDR3 is TGTGCCAGCAGTTTGGTAGACTCAACAGATACGCAGTATTTT.